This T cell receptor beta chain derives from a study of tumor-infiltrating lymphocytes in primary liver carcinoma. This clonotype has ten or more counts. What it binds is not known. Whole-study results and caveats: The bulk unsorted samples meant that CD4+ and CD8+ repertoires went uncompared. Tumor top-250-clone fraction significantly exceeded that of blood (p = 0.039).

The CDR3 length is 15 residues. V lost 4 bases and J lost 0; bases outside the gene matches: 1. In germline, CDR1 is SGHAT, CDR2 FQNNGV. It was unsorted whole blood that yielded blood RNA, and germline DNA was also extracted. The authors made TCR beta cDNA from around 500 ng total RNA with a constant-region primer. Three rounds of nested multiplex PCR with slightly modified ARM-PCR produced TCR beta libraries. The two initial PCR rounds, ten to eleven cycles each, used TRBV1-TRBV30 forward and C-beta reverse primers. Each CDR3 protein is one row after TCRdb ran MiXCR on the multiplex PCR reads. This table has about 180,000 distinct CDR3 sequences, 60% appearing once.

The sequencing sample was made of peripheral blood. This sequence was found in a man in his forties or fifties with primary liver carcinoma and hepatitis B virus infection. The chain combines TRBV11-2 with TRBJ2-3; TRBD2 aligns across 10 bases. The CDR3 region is CASSSSGSSTDTQYF. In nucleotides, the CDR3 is TGTGCCAGCAGCTCTAGCGGGAGTAGCACAGATACGCAGTATTTT.